These T cell receptor beta chains were read from a single sample in a study of blood T cell repertoires in COVID-19. Sequencing was performed with immunoSEQ multiplex PCR; in TCRdb, only in-frame clones are kept and a portion is missing. This sample yields over 60,000 clones, of which approximately 78% are seen a single time; roughly 8.3% belongs to the top ten. Sequencing was done on a sample of peripheral blood. The receptors come from a human donor in a cohort sampled during active COVID-19. The CDR3 runs from the conserved cysteine through the conserved F or W. The D gene is left open where the match is weak. The size entry is marked missing in some rows and otherwise reads once, few, many or a size class.

>TRBV29-1|NA|TRBJ2-3|NA
TGCAGCGTTCGCGGCGGGAAAGAGGGATATTTT
CSVRGGKEGYF
>TRBV5-4|few|TRBJ1-1|NA
TGTGCCAGCAGTTCTCCGACTCTGAACACTGAAGCTTTCTTT
CASSSPTLNTEAFF
>TRBV6-2/TRBV6-3|NA|TRBJ1-1|NA
TGTGCCAGCAGTTACCAGGAACCGGGGACTGAAGCTTTCTTT
CASSYQEPGTEAFF
>TRBV6-2/TRBV6-3|once|TRBJ2-7|TRBD1
TGTGCCAGCAGCCCACGACAGGGGGCCAGGGAGCAGTACTTC
CASSPRQGAREQYF
>TRBV10-3|once|TRBJ2-1|NA
TGTGCCATCAGTGAGTCTCCCCCGGAGGGGCAGTTCTTC
CAISESPPEGQFF
>TRBV19|NA|TRBJ2-5|TRBD2
TGTGCCAGTCTAAGGACTAGCGGGAGGCAGACCCAGTACTTC
CASLRTSGRQTQYF
>TRBV7-2|NA|TRBJ2-1|TRBD2
TGTGCCAGCAGCTTAGAAGGTGGGCTAGCGGGAGGAAATGAGCAGTTCTTC
CASSLEGGLAGGNEQFF
>TRBV11-2|NA|TRBJ2-5|NA
TGTGCCAGCAGCCCTACCCAGGCATCGGGGGAGACCCAGTACTTC
CASSPTQASGETQYF
>TRBV6-6|NA|TRBJ1-2|NA
TGTGCCAGCAGTTACCCGCAGGCCGATGGCTACACCTTC
CASSYPQADGYTF
>TRBV24-1|NA|TRBJ2-1|NA
TGTGCCACCAGTGACGAGCGACTCTACAATGAGCAGTTCTTC
CATSDERLYNEQFF
>TRBV10-1|NA|TRBJ2-1|TRBD2
TGCGCCAGCAGTGGCCTCACTAGCGGCCCCTACAATGAGCAGTTCTTC
CASSGLTSGPYNEQFF
>TRBV6-5|NA|TRBJ1-1|NA
TGTGCCAGCTCCCCGAATTTGGGGAGGGCTTTCTTT
CASSPNLGRAFF
>TRBV6-5|NA|TRBJ2-1|TRBD2
TGTGCCAGCACAGCGGGGGGGAGCTCTGGATTCTTC
CASTAGGSSGFF
>TRBV28|NA|TRBJ1-1|NA
TGTGCCAGCAGTGCCCCAAACAGAATTCGGAACACTGAAGCTTTCTTT
CASSAPNRIRNTEAFF
>TRBV27|few|TRBJ1-3|NA
TGTGCCAGCAGTCCACAGCAGTTCTCTGGAAACACCATATATTTT
CASSPQQFSGNTIYF
>TRBV7-9|NA|TRBJ2-1|NA
TGTGCCAGCAGCTTAGCAGAGAATGAGCAGTTCTTC
CASSLAENEQFF
>TRBV28|NA|TRBJ2-7|TRBD2
TGTGCCAGCAGTTGGAGGGCTGCTAGCGGGATGGAGCAGTACTTC
CASSWRAASGMEQYF
>TRBV7-9|NA|TRBJ2-5|NA
TGTGCCAGCAGCTTAGAGTTCGGGCGGGATGAGACCCAGTACTTC
CASSLEFGRDETQYF
>TRBV28|NA|TRBJ1-5|TRBD1
TGTGCCAGCAGTTCACCACAGTCGACAGGGGGCAATCAGCCCCAGCATTTT
CASSSPQSTGGNQPQHF
>TRBV7-8|few|TRBJ2-1|TRBD2
TGTGCCAGCAGCTTAGCCCGACTAAACCCTAGCGGGTTAAAGGGGAATGAGCAGTTCTTC
CASSLARLNPSGLKGNEQFF
>TRBV27|NA|TRBJ2-7|NA
TGTGCCAGCAGTTTAGGGCAGACCTCCTACGAGCAGTACTTC
CASSLGQTSYEQYF
>TRBV7-9|NA|TRBJ2-7|TRBD1
TGTGCCAGCAGCTCCGGACAGGGGATTAGATACGAGCAGTACTTC
CASSSGQGIRYEQYF
>TRBV10-3|NA|TRBJ2-7|NA
TGTGCCATCAGTGAAATGTCTAGCGTGTACGAGCAGTACTTC
CAISEMSSVYEQYF
>TRBV15|NA|TRBJ2-5|NA
TGTGCCACCAGCGGTGGGGGGGGCGGCTCAAAAGAGACCCAGTACTTC
CATSGGGGGSKETQYF
>TRBV18|NA|TRBJ1-4|NA
TGTGCCAGCTCACAACAGGGAGCAACTAATGAAAAACTGTTTTTT
CASSQQGATNEKLFF
>TRBV20-1|NA|TRBJ2-1|TRBD2
TGCAGTGCTAAACTAGCGGGTGAGCAGTTCTTC
CSAKLAGEQFF
>TRBV30|once|TRBJ1-1|NA
TGTGCCTGGAGTCGGGGGACGGCCGACACTGAAGCTTTCTTT
CAWSRGTADTEAFF
>TRBV6-2/TRBV6-3|NA|TRBJ2-7|NA
TGTGCCAGCAGTTACGCAGCTAGCTCGGACGAGCAGTACTTC
CASSYAASSDEQYF
>TRBV7-9|NA|TRBJ2-1|TRBD2
TGTGCCAGCAGCAATTTAGCGGGAGTGGGCGATGAGCAGTTCTTC
CASSNLAGVGDEQFF
>TRBV27|NA|TRBJ2-4|TRBD2
TGTGCCAGCAGTTTATATCCAGCGGGGCAGAACATTCAGTACTTC
CASSLYPAGQNIQYF
>TRBV7-2|NA|TRBJ1-6|NA
TGTGCCAGCAGCTTAGAGGGGGGGGGATCACCCCTCCACTTT
CASSLEGGGSPLHF
>TRBV7-9|NA|TRBJ1-4|NA
TGTGCCAGCAGCTTCGGCAGTCAGGCGACTAATGAAAAACTGTTTTTT
CASSFGSQATNEKLFF
>TRBV7-9|NA|TRBJ2-2|TRBD2
TGTGCCAGCAGCTCCGCTACTAGCGGGACGAACACCGGGGAGCTGTTTTTT
CASSSATSGTNTGELFF
>TRBV9|NA|TRBJ2-1|TRBD2
TGTGCCAGCAGCGCCCTGGGCAGCGGGGGAACTAATGAGCAGTTCTTC
CASSALGSGGTNEQFF
>TRBV7-9|NA|TRBJ1-5|TRBD1
TGTGCCAGCAGCCCCCAGGGGACAGGGCCTAATCAGCCCCAGCATTTT
CASSPQGTGPNQPQHF
>TRBV6-5|NA|TRBJ2-7|TRBD2
TGTGCCAGCAGTTACACGGGACTAGCGGGATCGGGAGAGCAGTACTTC
CASSYTGLAGSGEQYF
>TRBV7-6|NA|TRBJ2-5|TRBD1
TGTGCCAGCAGCTTAGGGACAGGGGAGGGGACCCAGTACTTC
CASSLGTGEGTQYF
>TRBV7-9|NA|TRBJ2-3|TRBD1
TGTGCCAGCAGCCCTCGGGACAGTAGCACAGATACGCAGTATTTT
CASSPRDSSTDTQYF
>TRBV5-1|NA|TRBJ2-3|NA
TGCGCCAGCAGCTTGGAGGGAGCTCCAAGAGATACGCAGTATTTT
CASSLEGAPRDTQYF
>TRBV28|NA|TRBJ1-2|NA
TGTGCCAGCAGCCCGGGGGGAGCTAACTATGGCTACACCTTC
CASSPGGANYGYTF
>TRBV27|once|TRBJ2-1|NA
TGTGCCAGCAGTCCACTAGGAATTGGTACTGATGAGCAGTTCTTC
CASSPLGIGTDEQFF
>TRBV5-6|once|TRBJ1-4|NA
TGTGCCAGCAGGCTTTACAGGGATGTAAGTGAAAAACTGTTTTTT
CASRLYRDVSEKLFF